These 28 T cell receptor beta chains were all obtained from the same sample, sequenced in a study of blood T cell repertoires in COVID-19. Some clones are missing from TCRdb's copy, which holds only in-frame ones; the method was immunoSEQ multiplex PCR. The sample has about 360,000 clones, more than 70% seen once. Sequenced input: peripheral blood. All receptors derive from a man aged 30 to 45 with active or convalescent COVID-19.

This CDR3 reads CASHSLSGSSYNEQFF. The CDR3 DNA sequence: TGTGCCAGCCACTCTCTTAGCGGGAGCTCCTACAATGAGCAGTTCTTC. The gene calls are TRBV6-4 and TRBJ2-1; TRBD2 matches 9 bases. CDR1 is MRHNA and CDR2 is SNTAGT in the germline V gene. The CDR3 covers 16 residues. Trimming at V came to 8 bases and at J to 0 bases, leaving 8 bases not matched to a gene.

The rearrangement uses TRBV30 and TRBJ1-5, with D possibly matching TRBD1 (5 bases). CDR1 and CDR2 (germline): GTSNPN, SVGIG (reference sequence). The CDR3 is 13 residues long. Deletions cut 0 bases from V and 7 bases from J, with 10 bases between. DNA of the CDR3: TGTGCCTGGAGTGTAACGGGGGTCCAGCCCCAGCATTTT. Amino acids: CAWSVTGVQPQHF.

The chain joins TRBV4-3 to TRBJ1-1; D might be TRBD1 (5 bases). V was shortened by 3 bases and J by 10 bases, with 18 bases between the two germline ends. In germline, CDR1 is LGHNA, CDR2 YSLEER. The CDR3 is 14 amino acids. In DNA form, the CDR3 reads TGCGCCAGCAGCCAGGGGAGGGGAGCCTACGGAGCTTTCTTT. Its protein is CASSQGRGAYGAFF.

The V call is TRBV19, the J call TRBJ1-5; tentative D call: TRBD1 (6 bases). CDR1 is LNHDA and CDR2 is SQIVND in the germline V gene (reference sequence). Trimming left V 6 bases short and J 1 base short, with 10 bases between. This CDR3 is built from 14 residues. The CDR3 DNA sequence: TGTGCCAGTAGCCCGGGACAAAGCAATCAGCCCCAGCATTTT. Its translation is CASSPGQSNQPQHF. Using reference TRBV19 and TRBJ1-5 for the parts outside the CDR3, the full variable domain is DGGITQSPKYLFRKEGQNVTLSCEQNLNHDAMYWYRQDPGQGLRLIYYSQIVNDFQKGDIAEGYSVSREKKESFPLTVTSAQKNPTAFYLCASSPGQSNQPQHFGDGTRLSIL.

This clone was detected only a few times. The CDR3 loop is CASSWGRDRGLGSPLHF. Written as DNA, the CDR3 is TGCGCCAGCAGCTGGGGTCGCGACAGGGGGCTCGGCTCACCCCTCCACTTT. The chain recombines TRBV5-1 with TRBJ1-6, with 10 positions matching TRBD1. The germline CDR1 and CDR2 sequences are SGHRS and YFSETQ. J gave up 10 bases and V 3 bases, and 13 bases lay outside the gene matches. The CDR3 has 17 amino acids.

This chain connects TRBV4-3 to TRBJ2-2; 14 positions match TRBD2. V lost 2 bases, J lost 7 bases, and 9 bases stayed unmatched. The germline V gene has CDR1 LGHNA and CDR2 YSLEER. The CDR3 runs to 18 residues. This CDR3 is CASSQLKGLAGVDGELFF. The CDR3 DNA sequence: TGCGCCAGCAGCCAACTTAAGGGACTAGCGGGAGTTGACGGGGAGCTGTTTTTT.

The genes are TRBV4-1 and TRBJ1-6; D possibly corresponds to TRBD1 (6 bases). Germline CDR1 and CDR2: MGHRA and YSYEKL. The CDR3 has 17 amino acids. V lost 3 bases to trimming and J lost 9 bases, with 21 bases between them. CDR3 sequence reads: CASSQGAPGGQSSPLHF. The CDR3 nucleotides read TGCGCCAGCAGCCAGGGGGCCCCGGGGGGGCAGAGTTCACCCCTCCACTTT.

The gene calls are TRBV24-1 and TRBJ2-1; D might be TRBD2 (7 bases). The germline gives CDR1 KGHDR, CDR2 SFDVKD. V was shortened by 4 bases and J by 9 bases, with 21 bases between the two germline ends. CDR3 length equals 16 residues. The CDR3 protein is CATSERGGRRLGEQFF. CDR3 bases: TGTGCCACCAGTGAAAGGGGGGGTCGAAGGTTAGGTGAGCAGTTCTTC.

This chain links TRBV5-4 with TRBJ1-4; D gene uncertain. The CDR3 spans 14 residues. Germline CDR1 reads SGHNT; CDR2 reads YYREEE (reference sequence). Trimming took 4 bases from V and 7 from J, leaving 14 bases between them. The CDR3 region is CASSPEGRSEKLFF. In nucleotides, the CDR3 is TGTGCCAGCAGCCCCGAGGGCAGGTCTGAAAAACTGTTTTTT. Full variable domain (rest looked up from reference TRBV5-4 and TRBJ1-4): ETGVTQSPTHLIKTRGQQVTLRCSSQSGHNTVSWYQQALGQGPQFIFQYYREEENGRGNFPPRFSGLQFPNYSSELNVNALELDDSALYLCASSPEGRSEKLFFGSGTQLSVL.

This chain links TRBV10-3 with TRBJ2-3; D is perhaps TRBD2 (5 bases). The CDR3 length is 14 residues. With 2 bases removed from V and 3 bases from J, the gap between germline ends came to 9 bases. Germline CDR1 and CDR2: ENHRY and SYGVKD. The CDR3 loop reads CAISEGIATDTQYF. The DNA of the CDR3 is TGTGCCATCAGTGAGGGGATAGCGACAGATACGCAGTATTTT.

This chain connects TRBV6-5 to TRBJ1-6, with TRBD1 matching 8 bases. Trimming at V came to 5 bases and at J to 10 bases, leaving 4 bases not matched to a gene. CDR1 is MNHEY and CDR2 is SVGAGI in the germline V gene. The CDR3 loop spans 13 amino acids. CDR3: CASSPTGESPLHF. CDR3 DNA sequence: TGTGCCAGCAGTCCGACAGGGGAATCACCCCTCCACTTT.

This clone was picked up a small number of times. CDR3 sequence reads: CASSYGPNTGELFF. CDR3 nucleotides: TGTGCCAGCAGTTATGGCCCGAACACCGGGGAGCTGTTTTTT. This sequence joins TRBV6-5 and TRBJ2-2; no clear D. CDR1 and CDR2 (germline): MNHEY, SVGAGI. Trimming shortened V by 3 bases and J by 0 bases, and 5 bases separated the two germline ends. CDR3 size: 14 residues.

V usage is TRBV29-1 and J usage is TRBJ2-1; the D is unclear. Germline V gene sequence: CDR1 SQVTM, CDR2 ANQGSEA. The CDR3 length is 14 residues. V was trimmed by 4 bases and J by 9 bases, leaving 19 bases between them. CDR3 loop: CSVASRLSKVEQFF. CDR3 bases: TGCAGCGTTGCCTCCAGACTTTCCAAGGTTGAGCAGTTCTTC.

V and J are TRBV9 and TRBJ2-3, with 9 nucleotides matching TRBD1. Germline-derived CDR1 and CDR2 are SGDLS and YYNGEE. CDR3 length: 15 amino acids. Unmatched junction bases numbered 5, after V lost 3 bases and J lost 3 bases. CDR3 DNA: TGTGCCAGCAGCGGGGGACAGGGAGGGACAGATACGCAGTATTTT. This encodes CASSGGQGGTDTQYF. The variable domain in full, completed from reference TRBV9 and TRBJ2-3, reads DSGVTQTPKHLITATGQRVTLRCSPRSGDLSVYWYQQSLDQGLQFLIQYYNGEERAKGNILERFSAQQFPDLHSELNLSSLELGDSALYFCASSGGQGGTDTQYFGPGTRLTVL.

The CDR3 spells CASSSSGRATGELFF. DNA of the CDR3: TGTGCCAGCAGCAGTAGCGGGAGGGCCACCGGGGAGCTGTTTTTT. The chain recombines TRBV7-2 with TRBJ2-2, with TRBD2 matching 11 bases. The CDR3 extends over 15 amino acids. The V gene's germline CDR1 is SGHTA and CDR2 FQGNSA. The junction had 3 bases not matched to a gene; V was cut back by 5 bases and J by 4 bases.

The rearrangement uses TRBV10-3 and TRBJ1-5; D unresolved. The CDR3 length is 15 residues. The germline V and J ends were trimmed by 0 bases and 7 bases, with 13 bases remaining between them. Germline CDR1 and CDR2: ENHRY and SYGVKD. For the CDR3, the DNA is TGTGCCATCAGTGAGTCTGGGGAGAGGAGCCAGCCCCAGCATTTT. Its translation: CAISESGERSQPQHF.

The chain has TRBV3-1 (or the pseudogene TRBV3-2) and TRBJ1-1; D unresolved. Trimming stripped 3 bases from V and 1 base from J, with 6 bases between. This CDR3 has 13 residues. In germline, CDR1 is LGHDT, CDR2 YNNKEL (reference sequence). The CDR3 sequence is CASSQPGNTEAFF. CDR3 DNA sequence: TGTGCCAGCAGCCAGCCGGGGAACACTGAAGCTTTCTTT.

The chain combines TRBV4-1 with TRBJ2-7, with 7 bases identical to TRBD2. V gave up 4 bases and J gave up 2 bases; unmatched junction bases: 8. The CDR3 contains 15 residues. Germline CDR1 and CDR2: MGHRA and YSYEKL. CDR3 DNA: TGCGCCAGCAGCCTTTCGGGGGGAGTAACCTACGAGCAGTACTTC. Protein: CASSLSGGVTYEQYF.

CDR3 amino acids: CATSAPGRPPSSYEQYF. The CDR3 DNA is TGTGCCACCAGTGCCCCTGGGAGGCCGCCTAGCTCCTACGAGCAGTACTTC. This sequence joins TRBV24-1 and TRBJ2-7, with D maybe TRBD2 (6 bases). CDR1 is KGHDR and CDR2 is SFDVKD in the germline V gene. The V end lost 5 bases, the J end lost 0 bases, and 19 bases lay between the germline ends. This CDR3 comprises 17 residues.

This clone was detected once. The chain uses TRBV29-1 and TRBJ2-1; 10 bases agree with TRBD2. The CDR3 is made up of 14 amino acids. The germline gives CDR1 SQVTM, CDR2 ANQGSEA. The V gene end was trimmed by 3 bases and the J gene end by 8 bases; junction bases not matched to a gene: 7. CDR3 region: CSVDLAGVRDEQFF. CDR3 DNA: TGCAGCGTTGATCTAGCGGGAGTCCGCGATGAGCAGTTCTTC.

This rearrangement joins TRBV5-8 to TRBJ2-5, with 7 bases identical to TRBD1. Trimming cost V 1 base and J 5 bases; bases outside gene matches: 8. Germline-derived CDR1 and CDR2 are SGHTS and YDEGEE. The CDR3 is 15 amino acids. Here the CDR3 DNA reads TGTGCCAGCAGCTTGACAGGGGCGGCTGGGGAGACCCAGTACTTC. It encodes CASSLTGAAGETQYF.

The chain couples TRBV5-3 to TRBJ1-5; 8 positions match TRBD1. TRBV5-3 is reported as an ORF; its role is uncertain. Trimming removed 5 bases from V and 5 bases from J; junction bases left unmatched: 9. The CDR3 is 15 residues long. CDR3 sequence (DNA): TGTGCCAGAAGTATTTCGACAGGGGTCTATCAGCCCCAGCATTTT. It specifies CARSISTGVYQPQHF.

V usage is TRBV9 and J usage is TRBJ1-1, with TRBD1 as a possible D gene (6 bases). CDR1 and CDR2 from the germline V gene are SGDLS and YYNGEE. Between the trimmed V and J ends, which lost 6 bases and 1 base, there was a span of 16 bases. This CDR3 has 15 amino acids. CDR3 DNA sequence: TGTGCCAGCACCGAATCCTTGACAGGGAACACTGAAGCTTTCTTT. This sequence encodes CASTESLTGNTEAFF. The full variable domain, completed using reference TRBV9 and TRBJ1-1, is DSGVTQTPKHLITATGQRVTLRCSPRSGDLSVYWYQQSLDQGLQFLIQYYNGEERAKGNILERFSAQQFPDLHSELNLSSLELGDSALYFCASTESLTGNTEAFFGQGTRLTVV.

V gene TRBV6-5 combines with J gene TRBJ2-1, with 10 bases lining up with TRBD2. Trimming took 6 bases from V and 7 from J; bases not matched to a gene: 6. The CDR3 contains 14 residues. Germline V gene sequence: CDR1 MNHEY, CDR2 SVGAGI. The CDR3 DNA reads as TGTGCCAGCAGGATCCTAGCGGGGGAAAATGAGCAGTTCTTC. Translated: CASRILAGENEQFF.

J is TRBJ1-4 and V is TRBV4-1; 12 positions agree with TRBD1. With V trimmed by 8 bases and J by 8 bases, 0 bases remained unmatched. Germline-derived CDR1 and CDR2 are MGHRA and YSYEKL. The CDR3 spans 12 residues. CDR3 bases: TGCGCCAGCGGGACAGGGGGCGAAAAACTGTTTTTT. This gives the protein CASGTGGEKLFF.

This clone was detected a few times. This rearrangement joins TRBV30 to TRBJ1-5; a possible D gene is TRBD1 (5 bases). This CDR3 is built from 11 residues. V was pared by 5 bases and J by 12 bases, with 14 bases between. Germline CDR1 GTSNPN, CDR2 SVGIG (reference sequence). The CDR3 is CAWGDSILQHF. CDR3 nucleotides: TGTGCCTGGGGGGACTCAATACTCCAGCATTTT.

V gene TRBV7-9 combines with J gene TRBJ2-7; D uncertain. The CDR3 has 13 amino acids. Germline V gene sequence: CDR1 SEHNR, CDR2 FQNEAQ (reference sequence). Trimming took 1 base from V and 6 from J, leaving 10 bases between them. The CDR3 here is CASSLGPVGEQYF. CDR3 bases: TGTGCCAGCAGCTTAGGCCCGGTTGGCGAGCAGTACTTC.

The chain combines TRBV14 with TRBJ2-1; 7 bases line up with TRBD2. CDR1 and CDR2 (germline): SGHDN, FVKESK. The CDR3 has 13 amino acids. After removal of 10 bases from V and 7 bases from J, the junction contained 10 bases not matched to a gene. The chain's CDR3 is CATDPGRGNEQFF. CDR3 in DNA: TGTGCCACCGACCCAGGGAGGGGTAATGAGCAGTTCTTC.